The 18 T cell receptor beta chains reported below all come from one sample, sequenced in a study of blood T cell repertoires in COVID-19. Sequencing was performed with immunoSEQ multiplex PCR; in TCRdb, only in-frame clones are kept and a portion is missing. The sample has 300,000 or so clones, more than 85% seen once; the top ten hold 2.2%. The sequenced material came from peripheral blood. The origin of the receptors is a woman in her 30s with COVID-19, enrolled during active disease.

The rearrangement joins TRBV6-6 to TRBJ1-5; D uncertain. V gave up 0 bases and J gave up 2 bases, with 8 bases separating them. The CDR3 consists of 15 residues. Germline values: CDR1 MNHNY, CDR2 SVGAGI (reference sequence). The CDR3 here is CASSYSIPGNQPQHF. The DNA for the CDR3 is TGTGCCAGCAGTTACTCGATTCCGGGCAATCAGCCCCAGCATTTT.

About this clone itself: The same CDR3 is also encoded by other DNA sequences in this sample. The CDR3 DNA sequence: TGTGCCAGCAGTGAATCAGGGGGGACCGGGGAGCTGTTTTTT. Its translation: CASSESGGTGELFF. This rearrangement joins TRBV25-1 to TRBJ2-2, with D maybe TRBD1 (7 bases). In germline, CDR1 is MGHDK, CDR2 SYGVNS. The length of the CDR3 is 14 residues. The V gene lost 1 base and the J gene lost 5 bases, with 8 bases spanning the gap.

The chain uses TRBV5-4 and TRBJ1-3; perhaps TRBD1 as D (6 bases). CDR1 is SGHNT and CDR2 is YYREEE in the germline V gene (reference sequence). V was cut by 4 bases and J by 6 bases, with 11 bases left in between. CDR3 length: 13 amino acids. CDR3 protein: CASSKGQENTIYF. The CDR3 DNA reads TGTGCCAGCAGCAAGGGACAAGAAAACACCATATATTTT.

This chain links TRBV27 with TRBJ2-7; 8 bases are a match to TRBD1. The germline gives CDR1 MNHEY, CDR2 SMNVEV (reference sequence). This CDR3 is 15 amino acids long. V lost 0 bases to trimming and J lost 2 bases; unmatched junction nucleotides: 3. CDR3 DNA: TGTGCCAGCAGTTTATCGTCAGGGGGCACCTACGAGCAGTACTTC. Translated, it gives CASSLSSGGTYEQYF.

The gene calls are TRBV7-9 and TRBJ1-1; D unresolved. This CDR3 contains 14 residues. Trimming removed 0 bases at V and 10 bases at J, with 15 bases between. CDR1 and CDR2 (germline): SEHNR, FQNEAQ (reference sequence). In nucleotides, the CDR3 is TGTGCCAGCAGCTTAGCGCTAAACGCGGAGTTAGCTTTCTTT. This sequence encodes CASSLALNAELAFF.

This chain links TRBV21-1 with TRBJ2-3; TRBD1 is taken as the D call from the table, unchecked against the DNA. TRBV21-1 counts as a pseudogene. The CDR3 has 18 amino acids. The CDR3 DNA is TGTGCCAGCAGCAAAGCGCAGGTGTTTGAGCTTTGCACAGATACGCAGTATTTT. Translated: CASSKAQVFELCTDTQYF.

Note on this clone: Different DNA sequences within this sample yield the same CDR3. The V and J genes are TRBV12-3 or TRBV12-4 and TRBJ1-1, with D tentatively TRBD1 (5 bases). V shed 5 bases and J shed 2 bases, with 9 bases lying between them. The CDR3 consists of 13 residues. The CDR3 coding sequence is TGTGCCAGCAGTCTACAGGAAAACACTGAAGCTTTCTTT. Amino acid sequence: CASSLQENTEAFF.

The rearrangement joins TRBV9 to TRBJ2-2; TRBD2 matches 8 bases. From germline, CDR1 is SGDLS and CDR2 YYNGEE. The junction had 8 bases not matched to a gene; V was cut back by 4 bases and J by 6 bases. The CDR3 has 15 amino acids. CDR3 DNA: TGTGCCAGCAGCCCACCGGGACTAGAGGCCGGGGAGCTGTTTTTT. Residues: CASSPPGLEAGELFF.

The chain is built from TRBV5-4 and TRBJ2-5; maybe TRBD1 (7 bases). The germline CDR1 and CDR2 sequences are SGHNT and YYREEE (reference sequence). The germline V and J ends were trimmed by 1 base and 1 base, with 17 bases remaining between them. The CDR3 length is 17 residues. The CDR3 reads CASSLKTGTLGQETQYF. CDR3 DNA: TGTGCCAGCAGCTTGAAGACAGGGACTTTGGGCCAAGAGACCCAGTACTTC.

The chain is built from TRBV2 and TRBJ1-1, with D maybe TRBD1 (6 bases). CDR1 is SNHLY and CDR2 is FYNNEI in the germline V gene. CDR3 length: 11 residues. V dropped 8 bases and J dropped 5 bases, with 9 bases sitting between them. The CDR3 is CASVTGTEAFF. The CDR3, as DNA: TGTGCCAGCGTAACAGGGACTGAAGCTTTCTTT.

The chain links TRBV7-6 to TRBJ2-5, with D perhaps matching TRBD2 (5 bases). This CDR3 spans 15 amino acids. Between the trimmed V and J ends, which lost 4 bases and 1 base, there was a span of 13 bases. Germline V gives CDR1 SGHVS, CDR2 FNYEAQ. The CDR3 nucleotides read TGTGCCAGCAGCTCAACCCAACGGGGCCAAGAGACCCAGTACTTC. As protein: CASSSTQRGQETQYF.

The rearrangement links TRBV9 to TRBJ1-6, with 11 bases that match TRBD1. Germline lookup yields CDR1 SGDLS and CDR2 YYNGEE. Trimming took 3 bases from V and 9 from J; bases not matched to a gene: 11. CDR3 length: 17 amino acids. The CDR3 DNA is TGTGCCAGCAGCGAGGGGGACAGGGGGTTCTCGAGTTCACCCCTCCACTTT. Protein product: CASSEGDRGFSSSPLHF.

This rearrangement joins TRBV11-1 to TRBJ1-1; TRBD1 agrees at 10 bases. The J segment lost 4 bases and the V segment lost 10 bases, leaving 3 bases of the junction unmatched. The germline gives CDR1 SGHAT, CDR2 FQDESV (reference sequence). The CDR3 sequence is 12 residues long. CDR3 in DNA: TGTGCCACCGGACAGGGGGGCACTGAAGCTTTCTTT. It codes for CATGQGGTEAFF.

The gene calls are TRBV25-1 and TRBJ2-2, with 8 bases that match TRBD2. The V and J ends lost 2 bases and 3 bases, in that order; junction bases with no gene match: 5. CDR3 length: 16 amino acids. From germline, CDR1 is MGHDK and CDR2 SYGVNS. The CDR3 sequence is CASSERSGSYTGELFF. CDR3 nucleotides: TGTGCCAGCAGTGAACGAAGCGGGAGCTACACCGGGGAGCTGTTTTTT. Supplemented by reference TRBV25-1 and TRBJ2-2, the full variable domain reads EADIYQTPRYLVIGTGKKITLECSQTMGHDKMYWYQQDPGMELHLIHYSYGVNSTEKGDLSSESTVSRIRTEHFPLTLESARPSHTSQYLCASSERSGSYTGELFFGEGSRLTVL.

This clone was found a few times. The genes are TRBV3-1 (or the pseudogene TRBV3-2) and TRBJ2-1, with 8 bases identical to TRBD1. J lost 2 bases, V lost 8 bases, and 8 bases had no gene match. Germline assignment: CDR1 LGHDT and CDR2 YNNKEL (reference sequence). The CDR3 has 15 residues. This CDR3 is CASGVGTGPYNEQFF. CDR3 in DNA: TGTGCCAGCGGTGTTGGGACAGGCCCCTACAATGAGCAGTTCTTC.

The chain carries TRBV6-5 and TRBJ1-1; tentatively, D is TRBD1 (5 bases). Trimming left V 5 bases short and J 4 bases short, with 14 bases between. CDR1 is MNHEY and CDR2 is SVGAGI in the germline V gene. This CDR3 is 14 amino acids long. This CDR3 is CASSLPGVSTEAFF. CDR3 DNA: TGTGCCAGCAGTCTACCGGGGGTCAGCACTGAAGCTTTCTTT.

The V gene is TRBV12-3 or TRBV12-4, the J gene TRBJ1-1; 7 bases line up with TRBD1. J was trimmed by 7 bases and V by 6 bases; bases with no gene match: 5. The CDR3 consists of 12 residues. The CDR3: CASRFRGNEAFF. In DNA, the CDR3 is TGTGCCAGCAGATTCAGGGGGAATGAAGCTTTCTTT.

The chain links TRBV5-6 to TRBJ2-7; a weak D match, TRBD2 (6 bases). CDR1 is SGHDT and CDR2 is YYEEEE in the germline V gene. This CDR3 spans 13 amino acids. Trimming stripped 3 bases from V and 3 bases from J, with 10 bases between. The CDR3 nucleotides read TGTGCCAGCAGCTATAGCGGTAACTACGAGCAGTACTTC. Protein: CASSYSGNYEQYF.